Each of the 22 T cell receptor beta chains below was sequenced from the same sample in a study of T cell responses to AZD1222 COVID-19 vaccine. TCRdb keeps only in-frame clones here, not all; method: immunoSEQ multiplex PCR. The table has 180,000 or so clones, roughly 94% seen once. Sequencing was performed on peripheral blood, taken 28 days after the second AZD1222 dose. The receptors stem from an adult who received the AZD1222 COVID-19 vaccine.

This chain connects TRBV5-5 to TRBJ2-2; 7 bases are shared with TRBD1. Germline CDR1 is SGHKS and CDR2 is YYEKEE (reference sequence). Trimming at V came to 0 bases and at J to 6 bases, leaving 2 bases not matched to a gene. This CDR3 is 14 amino acids long. CDR3 sequence: CASSLVTGPGELFF. The CDR3 DNA reads TGTGCCAGCAGCTTGGTGACAGGGCCCGGGGAGCTGTTTTTT.

The genes are TRBV27 and TRBJ1-1; D remains ambiguous. V shed 7 bases and J shed 6 bases, with 15 bases lying between them. The CDR3 covers 13 residues. Germline-derived CDR1 and CDR2 are MNHEY and SMNVEV (reference sequence). CDR3 nucleotide sequence: TGTGCCAGCAAGACCGGGCCAGGATCTGAAGCTTTCTTT. Translation: CASKTGPGSEAFF.

The chain has TRBV2 and TRBJ1-6; D not resolved. Germline V lookup: CDR1 SNHLY, CDR2 FYNNEI. The CDR3 has 13 amino acids. V lost 4 bases to trimming and J lost 8 bases, with 9 bases between them. The CDR3 here is CASSGRAYSPLHF. The CDR3 nucleotides are TGTGCCAGCAGTGGTCGGGCGTATTCACCCCTCCACTTT.

V is TRBV30 and J is TRBJ2-5; either TRBD1 or TRBD2 may fit D (5 bases each). Germline V gives CDR1 GTSNPN, CDR2 SVGIG (reference sequence). Trimming cost V 0 bases and J 7 bases, with 12 bases left between them. The length of the CDR3 is 13 residues. Here the CDR3 DNA reads TGTGCCTGGAGTGTAGTGGGACGGGGGACCCAGTACTTC. Translating it yields CAWSVVGRGTQYF.

The chain is built from TRBV7-9 and TRBJ2-1; TRBD2 agrees at 9 bases. The CDR3 has 16 amino acids. Germline V CDR1 and CDR2: SEHNR, FQNEAQ (reference sequence). Trimming at V came to 4 bases and at J to 7 bases, leaving 11 bases not matched to a gene. CDR3 residues: CASSSRGLAGRNEQFF. The CDR3 DNA reads as TGTGCCAGCAGCTCGCGAGGGCTAGCGGGGAGAAATGAGCAGTTCTTC.

V gene TRBV28 combines with J gene TRBJ2-2; the match to TRBD2 covers 10 bases. The V gene's germline CDR1 is MDHEN and CDR2 SYDVKM. The V gene end was trimmed by 3 bases and the J gene end by 6 bases; junction bases not matched to a gene: 13. The CDR3 is 18 amino acids. CDR3 amino acids: CASSFLQREGRRAGELFF. The CDR3 nucleotides read TGTGCCAGCAGTTTTCTCCAGCGGGAGGGCCGAAGGGCCGGGGAGCTGTTTTTT. Supplemented by reference TRBV28 and TRBJ2-2, the full variable domain reads DVKVTQSSRYLVKRTGEKVFLECVQDMDHENMFWYRQDPGLGLRLIYFSYDVKMKEKGDIPEGYSVSREKKERFSLILESASTNQTSMYLCASSFLQREGRRAGELFFGEGSRLTVL.

The chain couples TRBV21-1 to TRBJ2-3; the D call in the table, TRBD2, was not verified against the DNA. TRBV21-1 has pseudogene status. CDR3 length: 15 residues. Here the CDR3 DNA reads TGTGCCAGCAGCAAAACGTCGGGAGGGCCGGATACGCAGTATTTT. Amino acid sequence: CASSKTSGGPDTQYF.

The chain carries TRBV5-4 and TRBJ2-2; D is ambiguous. Germline assignment: CDR1 SGHNT and CDR2 YYREEE (reference sequence). Trimming stripped 0 bases from V and 5 bases from J, with 11 bases between. The CDR3 contains 15 residues. CDR3 sequence (DNA): TGTGCCAGCAGCTTGGCGGGCAGGAAGACCGGGGAGCTGTTTTTT. Translated: CASSLAGRKTGELFF.

The table lists this clone with a count of one. The chain uses TRBV12-3 or TRBV12-4 and TRBJ2-7; D is unresolved. The CDR3 runs 12 residues. The V end was cut by 6 bases, the J end by 4 bases, with 10 bases between. The CDR3 spells CASSLGRYEQYF. CDR3 nucleotides: TGTGCCAGCAGCTTGGGCCGGTACGAGCAGTACTTC.

V is TRBV7-2 and J is TRBJ1-1, with D possibly TRBD1 on 5 matching bases. The CDR3 loop spans 14 amino acids. The germline CDR1 and CDR2 sequences are SGHTA and FQGNSA. V shed 1 base and J shed 1 base, with 7 bases lying between them. CDR3 sequence (DNA): TGTGCCAGCAGCTTAGGACAGAGGAACACTGAAGCTTTCTTT. Translation gives CASSLGQRNTEAFF.

This clone has a single count. This sequence joins TRBV5-1 and TRBJ2-5, with D perhaps TRBD1 (6 bases). Germline V CDR1 and CDR2: SGHRS, YFSETQ. V lost 4 bases, J lost 3 bases, and 10 bases lay in between. The CDR3 runs to 13 residues. CDR3 in amino acids: CASSRQEKETQYF. In DNA, the CDR3 is TGCGCCAGCAGCAGACAGGAGAAAGAGACCCAGTACTTC.

The V and J genes are TRBV28 and TRBJ2-7, with D uncertain. Per the germline V gene, CDR1 is MDHEN and CDR2 is SYDVKM. The length of the CDR3 is 11 residues. Trimming took off 6 bases at V and 2 bases at J, with 5 bases between the two ends. This chain's CDR3 is CASSYTYEQYF. DNA for the CDR3: TGTGCCAGCAGCTACACCTACGAGCAGTACTTC.

In the case of this clone: Given the absence of the conserved phenylalanine or tryptophan at the CDR3 end, a read error is likely. It is unclear where the CDR3 begins or ends on the DNA, so no DNA is shown, and the CDR3 is as TCRdb lists it. The chain employs TRBV12-3 or TRBV12-4 and TRBJ2-4; TRBD1, the table's D call, was not compared with the DNA. The CDR3 is made up of 12 amino acids, end residues included. CDR3 amino acids: CASSLEWAGVRV.

The rearrangement joins TRBV5-5 to TRBJ1-5, with D unclear. CDR3 length equals 15 residues. Trimming removed 4 bases at V and 0 bases at J, with 11 bases between. Germline CDR1 is SGHKS and CDR2 is YYEKEE (reference sequence). Written as DNA, the CDR3 is TGTGCCAGCAGCGCCGACGGGATTAGCAATCAGCCCCAGCATTTT. Amino acid sequence: CASSADGISNQPQHF. The whole variable domain, filled in from reference TRBV5-5 and TRBJ1-5, reads DAGVTQSPTHLIKTRGQQVTLRCSPISGHKSVSWYQQVLGQGPQFIFQYYEKEERGRGNFPDRFSARQFPNYSSELNVNALLLGDSALYLCASSADGISNQPQHFGDGTRLSIL.

The V gene is TRBV5-5, the J gene TRBJ2-3; TRBD1 or TRBD2 may be the D gene (5 bases each). Germline V gene data show CDR1 as SGHKS and CDR2 as YYEKEE (reference sequence). Trimming shortened V by 4 bases and J by 1 base, and 13 bases separated the two germline ends. The CDR3 extends over 15 amino acids. The CDR3 region is CASSPLVGGTDTQYF. The CDR3 nucleotides are TGTGCCAGCAGCCCCTTGGTGGGGGGCACAGATACGCAGTATTTT.

The chain combines TRBV6-1 with TRBJ1-6; the D is unclear. The V gene's germline CDR1 is MNHNS and CDR2 SASEGT. V lost 3 bases and J 13 bases, leaving 13 bases between the germline ends. The CDR3 is 13 amino acids. CDR3 in DNA: TGTGCCAGCAGTGACCGCACGACGGGGCCCCTCCACTTT. This sequence encodes CASSDRTTGPLHF.

This sequence joins TRBV29-1 and TRBJ2-2; maybe TRBD1 (6 bases). With 7 bases removed from V and 0 bases from J, the gap between germline ends came to 12 bases. The CDR3 runs 14 residues. Germline V gene sequence: CDR1 SQVTM, CDR2 ANQGSEA. This CDR3 is CSARQVSNTGELFF. CDR3 sequence (DNA): TGCAGCGCCCGACAGGTTTCGAACACCGGGGAGCTGTTTTTT.

This clone was recorded a few times. The rearrangement joins TRBV5-4 to TRBJ2-1, with 12 bases aligning to TRBD2. Per the germline V gene, CDR1 is SGHNT and CDR2 is YYREEE (reference sequence). The CDR3 is made up of 18 amino acids. After removal of 4 bases from V and 0 bases from J, the junction contained 8 bases not matched to a gene. This CDR3 reads CASSRGLAGSSSYNEQFF. In DNA form, the CDR3 reads TGTGCCAGCAGCCGTGGACTAGCGGGATCTAGCTCCTACAATGAGCAGTTCTTC.

This chain connects TRBV20-1 to TRBJ2-2, with 8 positions matching TRBD2. Germline values: CDR1 DFQATT, CDR2 SNEGSKA (reference sequence). The CDR3 contains 16 residues. J was trimmed by 6 bases and V by 3 bases; bases with no gene match: 12. CDR3: CSASPFGREGSGELFF. The CDR3 DNA follows: TGCAGTGCTAGTCCCTTCGGACGGGAGGGTTCCGGGGAGCTGTTTTTT.

This clone was counted a single time. This sample includes further DNA sequences coding for the same CDR3. This chain joins TRBV3-1 (or the pseudogene TRBV3-2) and TRBJ1-2; D not certain. The germline gives CDR1 LGHDT, CDR2 YNNKEL (reference sequence). Deletions cut 3 bases from V and 3 bases from J, with 5 bases between. The CDR3 is 12 residues long. The CDR3 is CASSQGDYGYTF. The CDR3 DNA follows: TGTGCCAGCAGCCAGGGAGACTATGGCTACACCTTC.

This clone has only a few counts. The chain joins TRBV2 to TRBJ2-7; TRBD2 is a possible D gene (5 bases). Germline values: CDR1 SNHLY, CDR2 FYNNEI. This CDR3 is 14 amino acids long. V was cut by 3 bases and J by 4 bases, with 13 bases left in between. In nucleotides, the CDR3 is TGTGCCAGCAGTGATGGCAGCGGCGCGTACGAGCAGTACTTC. Protein sequence: CASSDGSGAYEQYF.

V is TRBV4-1 and J is TRBJ2-7, with a possible D match to TRBD2 (5 bases). V lost 1 base, J lost 2 bases, and 12 bases lay in between. This CDR3 is 15 amino acids long. CDR1 is MGHRA and CDR2 is YSYEKL in the germline V gene. CDR3 in DNA: TGCGCCAGCAGCCAAGGGACTCAAGGGACCTACGAGCAGTACTTC. Protein: CASSQGTQGTYEQYF.